This T cell receptor (beta chain) is from a study of T cell responses to AZD1222 COVID-19 vaccine. Clones were read by immunoSEQ multiplex PCR, and TCRdb kept only the in-frame ones, dropping some. Of 100,000 to 140,000 clones listed, around nine tenths are singletons. This clone was observed a few times. Material: peripheral blood, obtained on day 0 of AZD1222 vaccination. This clonotype originated in an adult in good health.

DNA of the CDR3: TGTGCCAGCAGCCAAGGCCTTGGTGACAGGGGCAATGAGCAGTTCTTC. The encoded protein is CASSQGLGDRGNEQFF. This chain connects TRBV14 to TRBJ2-1, with 8 bases matching TRBD1. The germline gives CDR1 SGHDN, CDR2 FVKESK. The CDR3 is made up of 16 amino acids. Trimming at V came to 1 base and at J to 6 bases, leaving 8 bases not matched to a gene.